The 21 T cell receptor beta chains in this list originate from one sample, sequenced in a study of T-cell reconstitution after alpha-beta-depleted transplantation in children. The library targeted TCRbeta and was prepared with unique molecular identifiers. TCRdb independently ran MiXCR on the PCR reads; one entry per CDR3 protein. The profile covers about 400,000 distinct CDR3 sequences, with approximately 20% appearing a single time and approximately 3.9% taken by the ten largest. The sample here was PBMCs from the stem cell graft donor, taken from the stem cell graft. The source of these receptors is a human donor who donated a stem cell graft to a child with acute myeloid leukemia.

The V and J genes are TRBV19 and TRBJ2-7, with D maybe TRBD1 (5 bases). The germline V gene encodes CDR1 LNHDA and CDR2 SQIVND (reference sequence). The CDR3 runs to 17 residues. V gave up 3 bases and J gave up 6 bases, with 24 bases separating them. Here the CDR3 reads CASSMPVRQGALSEQYF. The CDR3 coding sequence is TGTGCCAGTAGTATGCCCGTGCGGCAGGGTGCGCTCTCCGAGCAGTACTTC. The whole variable domain, remainder taken from reference TRBV19 and TRBJ2-7, is DGGITQSPKYLFRKEGQNVTLSCEQNLNHDAMYWYRQDPGQGLRLIYYSQIVNDFQKGDIAEGYSVSREKKESFPLTVTSAQKNPTAFYLCASSMPVRQGALSEQYFGPGTRLTVT.

J is TRBJ2-1 and V is TRBV5-1, with TRBD2 identical over 8 bases. This CDR3 comprises 16 residues. Germline CDR1 reads SGHRS; CDR2 reads YFSETQ. The ends lost 0 bases at V and 2 bases at J; junction bases unmatched: 4. In DNA form, the CDR3 reads TGCGCCAGCAGCTTGGGGCCGGGACTAGCCTACAATGAGCAGTTCTTC. It encodes CASSLGPGLAYNEQFF.

This clonotype was counted many times. This chain uses TRBV20-1 with TRBJ2-1; tentatively, D is TRBD2 (5 bases). Trimming shortened V by 3 bases and J by 1 base, and 10 bases separated the two germline ends. Looked up from germline, CDR1 is DFQATT and CDR2 is SNEGSKA (reference sequence). This CDR3 comprises 14 residues. CDR3 DNA sequence: TGCAGTGCTAGCAGCGAGCGGTCCTACAATGAGCAGTTCTTC. Residues: CSASSERSYNEQFF.

This chain connects TRBV9 to TRBJ2-1, with 7 bases identical to TRBD1. The J segment lost 0 bases and the V segment lost 2 bases, leaving 2 bases of the junction unmatched. Looked up from germline, CDR1 is SGDLS and CDR2 is YYNGEE. The CDR3 is 15 residues long. For the CDR3, the DNA is TGTGCCAGCAGCGTGACAGGGAGCTCCTACAATGAGCAGTTCTTC. Translation: CASSVTGSSYNEQFF. The variable domain in full, with the rest retrieved from reference TRBV9 and TRBJ2-1, is DSGVTQTPKHLITATGQRVTLRCSPRSGDLSVYWYQQSLDQGLQFLIQYYNGEERAKGNILERFSAQQFPDLHSELNLSSLELGDSALYFCASSVTGSSYNEQFFGPGTRLTVL.

The chain recombines TRBV20-1 with TRBJ2-5, with TRBD1 identical over 8 bases. This CDR3 has 13 amino acids. J gave up 5 bases and V 3 bases, and 5 bases lay outside the gene matches. Germline assignment: CDR1 DFQATT and CDR2 SNEGSKA (reference sequence). The CDR3 is CSARGQGAETQYF. The CDR3 DNA reads TGCAGTGCTAGGGGTCAGGGGGCTGAGACCCAGTACTTC.

This clonotype was seen many times. The chain joins TRBV7-8 to TRBJ2-1, with TRBD2 matching over 7 bases. Germline lookup yields CDR1 SGHVS and CDR2 FQNEAQ. The CDR3 totals 15 residues. Trimming took 1 base from V and 8 from J; bases not matched to a gene: 8. As DNA, the CDR3 is TGTGCCAGCAGCTTAGGTGGCGGGAGTAGCGATGAGCAGTTCTTC. Translated, it gives CASSLGGGSSDEQFF.

This clonotype was seen a handful of times. This chain connects TRBV12-3 or TRBV12-4 to TRBJ2-2, with TRBD1 matching over 11 bases. V lost 5 bases and J lost 7; bases outside the gene matches: 12. The CDR3 runs to 17 residues. Here the CDR3 DNA reads TGTGCCAGCAGTCTGAGGACAGGGGGCGCCTATAACGGGGAGCTGTTTTTT. Encoded protein: CASSLRTGGAYNGELFF.

This clonotype was detected many times. V usage is TRBV25-1 and J usage is TRBJ2-7; tentatively, D is TRBD1 or TRBD2 (6 bases each). This CDR3 spans 16 amino acids. Germline V gene data show CDR1 as MGHDK and CDR2 as SYGVNS. The ends were cut back, 4 bases at V and 1 base at J, with 17 bases in the middle. The CDR3: CASSGGAGTVSYEQYF. The DNA for the CDR3 is TGTGCCAGCAGTGGGGGGGCCGGGACTGTATCCTACGAGCAGTACTTC.

This clonotype was observed a few times. The J gene is TRBJ1-5, the V gene TRBV20-1, with D possibly TRBD1 on 6 matching bases. Trimming took off 3 bases at V and 0 bases at J, with 18 bases between the two ends. The V gene's germline CDR1 is DFQATT and CDR2 SNEGSKA (reference sequence). This CDR3 is 17 amino acids long. The CDR3 DNA sequence: TGCAGTGCTAGTAGGGGAGGGGGGGGGCTTAGCAATCAGCCCCAGCATTTT. It encodes CSASRGGGGLSNQPQHF.

This clonotype was counted at least ten times. The genes are TRBV20-1 and TRBJ2-7; possibly TRBD1 or TRBD2 for D (5 bases each). The germline CDR1 and CDR2 sequences are DFQATT and SNEGSKA (reference sequence). The CDR3 is 13 residues long. The V end was cut by 3 bases, the J end by 3 bases, with 12 bases between. Here the CDR3 reads CSASRDQYYEQYF. The CDR3 bases are TGCAGTGCTAGTCGGGACCAATACTACGAGCAGTACTTC.

The rearrangement links TRBV29-1 to TRBJ2-3; TRBD2 agrees at 7 bases. Germline CDR1 is SQVTM and CDR2 is ANQGSEA. Trimming took 2 bases from V and 1 from J; bases not matched to a gene: 6. The CDR3 is 15 amino acids. CDR3 sequence reads: CSVEYRLARTDTQYF. The CDR3, as DNA: TGCAGCGTTGAATACCGACTAGCCCGCACAGATACGCAGTATTTT.

The J gene is TRBJ2-5, the V gene TRBV24-1; maybe TRBD1 (6 bases). CDR3 size: 17 residues. The V end was cut by 3 bases, the J end by 2 bases, with 18 bases between. CDR1 is KGHDR and CDR2 is SFDVKD in the germline V gene. CDR3 protein: CATSDTTPTGVQETQYF. DNA for the CDR3: TGTGCCACCAGTGATACCACCCCGACAGGAGTTCAAGAGACCCAGTACTTC.

This clonotype was detected ten times or more. The CDR3, as DNA: TGCAGTGCTCTAAGGAACACTGAAGCTTTCTTT. Its translation is CSALRNTEAFF. The rearrangement links TRBV20-1 to TRBJ1-1; D remains unclear. The CDR3 runs 11 residues. The V gene lost 5 bases and the J gene lost 1 base, with 5 bases spanning the gap. Germline values: CDR1 DFQATT, CDR2 SNEGSKA (reference sequence).

Here the CDR3 DNA reads TGTGCCAGCAGCGCCTGGCCCACTGAAGCTTTCTTT. Translated: CASSAWPTEAFF. The V and J genes are TRBV7-9 and TRBJ1-1, with D uncertain. Looked up from germline, CDR1 is SEHNR and CDR2 is FQNEAQ (reference sequence). CDR3 size: 12 residues. The V end lost 5 bases, the J end lost 4 bases, and 8 bases lay between the germline ends.

V is TRBV29-1 and J is TRBJ2-5, with TRBD1 matching 12 bases. V trimming: 6 bases; J trimming: 3 bases; junction bases outside the gene matches: 2. Per the germline V gene, CDR1 is SQVTM and CDR2 is ANQGSEA. The length of the CDR3 is 13 residues. CDR3 nucleotide sequence: TGCAGCGTCGGGACAGGGGGCGAAGAGACCCAGTACTTC. As protein: CSVGTGGEETQYF.

This clonotype was found a few times. V usage is TRBV6-5 and J usage is TRBJ1-1; a possible D gene is TRBD1 (5 bases). V lost 0 bases to trimming and J lost 10 bases, with 12 bases between them. The germline gives CDR1 MNHEY, CDR2 SVGAGI. CDR3 length: 13 residues. CDR3 nucleotide sequence: TGTGCCAGCAGTTACTCGAGCATGGGGGTAGCTTTCTTT. Its protein is CASSYSSMGVAFF.

This clonotype was recorded many times. As DNA, the CDR3 is TGTGCCAGCAGTGAAGGACAGGGGGTGGACGAGCAGTACTTC. This codes for CASSEGQGVDEQYF. The gene calls are TRBV25-1 and TRBJ2-7, with 10 bases lining up with TRBD1. Looked up from germline, CDR1 is MGHDK and CDR2 is SYGVNS. CDR3 length equals 14 residues. V trimming: 2 bases; J trimming: 5 bases; junction bases outside the gene matches: 3.

This sequence joins TRBV5-6 and TRBJ2-6; 7 bases are a match to TRBD1. Looked up from germline, CDR1 is SGHDT and CDR2 is YYEEEE. Unmatched junction bases numbered 10, after V lost 7 bases and J lost 0 bases. CDR3 length: 17 residues. The DNA for the CDR3 is TGTGCCAGCGGGCGAAACAGGGGAACCTCTGGGGCCAACGTCCTGACTTTC. Translating gives CASGRNRGTSGANVLTF.

This clonotype was counted at least ten times. The V and J genes are TRBV20-1 and TRBJ1-5; TRBD1 might be the D (5 bases). Trimming left V 4 bases short and J 1 base short, with 8 bases between. The CDR3 is made up of 13 amino acids. Germline CDR1 and CDR2: DFQATT and SNEGSKA (reference sequence). The CDR3 DNA reads TGCAGTGCTATTTCAGGGAGCAATCAGCCCCAGCATTTT. Its protein is CSAISGSNQPQHF.

V and J are TRBV4-2 and TRBJ2-2; 11 nucleotides align to TRBD2. The germline V gene encodes CDR1 LGHNA and CDR2 YNFKEQ. This CDR3 spans 16 amino acids. V shed 1 base, J shed 7 bases, and the junction held 5 bases outside the gene matches. CDR3 sequence: CASSQASGRIDGELFF. The CDR3 DNA reads TGTGCCAGCAGCCAAGCTAGCGGGAGGATCGACGGGGAGCTGTTTTTT.

Written as DNA, the CDR3 is TGTGCCTGGATCCACAGGGGGCGGAACACTGAAGCTTTCTTT. Amino acids: CAWIHRGRNTEAFF. V gene TRBV30 combines with J gene TRBJ1-1; 9 bases match TRBD1. Losses at the gene ends were 4 bases for V and 1 base for J; bases not matched to a gene: 4. The CDR3 spans 14 residues. Germline CDR1 and CDR2: GTSNPN and SVGIG (reference sequence).